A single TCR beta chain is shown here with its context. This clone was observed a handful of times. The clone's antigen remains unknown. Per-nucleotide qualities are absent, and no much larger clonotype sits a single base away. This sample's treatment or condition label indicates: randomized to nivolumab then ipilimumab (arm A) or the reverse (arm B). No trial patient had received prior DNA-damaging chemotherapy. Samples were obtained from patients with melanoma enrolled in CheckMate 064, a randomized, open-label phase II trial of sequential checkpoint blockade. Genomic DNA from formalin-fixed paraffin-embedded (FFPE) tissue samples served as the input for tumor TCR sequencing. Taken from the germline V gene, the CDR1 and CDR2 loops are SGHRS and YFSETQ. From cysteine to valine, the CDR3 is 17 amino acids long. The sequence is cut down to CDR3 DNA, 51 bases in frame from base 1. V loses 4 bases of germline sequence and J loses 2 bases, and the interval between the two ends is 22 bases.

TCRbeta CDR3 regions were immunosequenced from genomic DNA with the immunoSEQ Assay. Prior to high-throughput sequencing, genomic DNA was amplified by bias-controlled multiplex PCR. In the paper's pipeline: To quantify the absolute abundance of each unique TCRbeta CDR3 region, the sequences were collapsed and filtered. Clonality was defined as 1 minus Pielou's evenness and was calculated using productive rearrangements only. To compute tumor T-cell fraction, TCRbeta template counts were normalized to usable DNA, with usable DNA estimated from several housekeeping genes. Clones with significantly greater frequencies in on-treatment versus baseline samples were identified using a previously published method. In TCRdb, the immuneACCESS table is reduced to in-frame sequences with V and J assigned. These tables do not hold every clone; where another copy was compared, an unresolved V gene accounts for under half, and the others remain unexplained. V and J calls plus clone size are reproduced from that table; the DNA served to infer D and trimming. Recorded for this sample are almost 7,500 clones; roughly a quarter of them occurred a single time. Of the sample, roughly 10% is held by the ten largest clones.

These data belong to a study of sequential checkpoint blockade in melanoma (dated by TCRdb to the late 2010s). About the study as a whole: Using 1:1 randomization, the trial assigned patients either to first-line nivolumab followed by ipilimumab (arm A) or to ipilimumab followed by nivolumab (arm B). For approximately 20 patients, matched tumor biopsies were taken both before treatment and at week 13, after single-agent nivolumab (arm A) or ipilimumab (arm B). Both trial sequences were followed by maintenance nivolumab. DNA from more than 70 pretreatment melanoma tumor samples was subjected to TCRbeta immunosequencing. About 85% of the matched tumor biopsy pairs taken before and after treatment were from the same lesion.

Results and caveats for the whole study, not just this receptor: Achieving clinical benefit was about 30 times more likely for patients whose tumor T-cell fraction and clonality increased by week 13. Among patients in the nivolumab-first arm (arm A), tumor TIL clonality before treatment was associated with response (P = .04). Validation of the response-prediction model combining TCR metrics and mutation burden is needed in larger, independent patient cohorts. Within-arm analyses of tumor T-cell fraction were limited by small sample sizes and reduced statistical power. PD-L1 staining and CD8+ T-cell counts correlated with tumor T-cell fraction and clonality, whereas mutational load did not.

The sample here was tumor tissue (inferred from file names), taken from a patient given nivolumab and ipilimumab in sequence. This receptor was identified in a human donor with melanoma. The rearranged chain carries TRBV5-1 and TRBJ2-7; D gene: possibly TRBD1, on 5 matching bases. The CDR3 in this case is CASSQAGPGFLAYEQYV. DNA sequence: TGCGCCAGCAGCCAAGCCGGACCAGGGTTTCTAGCCTACGAGCAGTACGTC.